The 28 T cell receptor beta chains presented below share a single source sample, sequenced in a study of T cells in localized non-small cell lung cancer. Profiling relied on immunoSEQ multiplex PCR, and the TCRdb table lists in-frame clones only, not all of them. The sample has approximately 4,600 clones; roughly a third are singletons. Sample: lung tumor tissue, taken before any cancer treatment. The receptors were sampled from a man aged 40-75 years with stage II squamous cell lung carcinoma.

This clone has just a few counts. This chain connects TRBV11-3 to TRBJ1-1; TRBD1 matches 7 bases. The CDR3 is 16 amino acids. Trimming at V came to 3 bases and at J to 3 bases, leaving 10 bases not matched to a gene. Germline-derived CDR1 and CDR2 are SGHNT and YENEEA. In DNA form, the CDR3 reads TGTGCCAGCAGCTTGAGGGGACAGCTCGGGCACACTGAAGCTTTCTTT. This gives the protein CASSLRGQLGHTEAFF.

In its sample, this clone ranks as medium-sized. This rearrangement joins TRBV11-3 to TRBJ2-1; 8 bases align to TRBD2. V shed 3 bases and J 1 base; nucleotides not matched to a gene: 8. Germline V CDR1 and CDR2: SGHNT, YENEEA. The CDR3 spans 17 residues. The CDR3 sequence: CASSLLSGRDSYNEQFF. Written as DNA, the CDR3 is TGTGCCAGCAGCTTGTTGAGCGGGAGAGATTCCTACAATGAGCAGTTCTTC.

The J gene is TRBJ2-7, the V gene TRBV11-3; 7 nucleotides align to TRBD1. Germline loops: CDR1 SGHNT, CDR2 YENEEA. J was trimmed by 3 bases and V by 3 bases; bases with no gene match: 8. This CDR3 comprises 15 residues. The CDR3 sequence is CASSFPGTAYYEQYF. CDR3 nucleotide sequence: TGTGCCAGCAGCTTCCCCGGGACAGCTTACTACGAGCAGTACTTC.

J is TRBJ1-1 and V is TRBV5-1; TRBD1 might be the D (6 bases). Germline V gives CDR1 SGHRS, CDR2 YFSETQ. The germline V and J ends were trimmed by 2 bases and 3 bases, with 14 bases remaining between them. The CDR3 spans 15 residues. CDR3 sequence: CASSFNLQGYTEAFF. CDR3 bases: TGCGCCAGCAGCTTTAACCTACAGGGCTACACTGAAGCTTTCTTT.

This clone qualifies as medium-sized. V usage is TRBV11-3 and J usage is TRBJ2-1; 7 nucleotides agree with TRBD1. The CDR3 has 14 residues. Germline lookup yields CDR1 SGHNT and CDR2 YENEEA. The ends lost 6 bases at V and 3 bases at J; junction bases unmatched: 5. CDR3 DNA: TGTGCCAGCAGTCGGGACAGCAACTACAATGAGCAGTTCTTC. It specifies CASSRDSNYNEQFF.

Within the sample, this clone is medium-sized. This chain links TRBV29-1 with TRBJ1-4; D call uncertain. The length of the CDR3 is 12 residues. With 0 bases removed from V and 7 bases from J, the gap between germline ends came to 6 bases. The germline CDR1 and CDR2 sequences are SQVTM and ANQGSEA. In DNA form, the CDR3 reads TGCAGCGTTGAAGATCAGAGTGAAAAACTGTTTTTT. Its translation: CSVEDQSEKLFF.

This clone was counted between two and nine times. V and J are TRBV6-8 and TRBJ2-7; D is possibly TRBD1 (6 bases). Germline V CDR1 and CDR2: MNHGY, SAAAGT. This CDR3 is 14 amino acids long. V lost 5 bases and J 2 bases, leaving 13 bases between the germline ends. CDR3 in amino acids: CASSNPGGPYEQYF. CDR3 coding DNA: TGTGCCAGCAGTAACCCTGGGGGCCCCTACGAGCAGTACTTC.

The chain combines TRBV6-8 with TRBJ1-1; D call uncertain. The V gene's germline CDR1 is MNHGY and CDR2 SAAAGT. Between the trimmed V and J ends, which lost 5 bases and 0 bases, there was a span of 13 bases. The CDR3 totals 15 residues. The CDR3 spells CASSPHPIVNTEAFF. The CDR3 DNA sequence: TGTGCCAGCAGTCCCCACCCCATAGTGAACACTGAAGCTTTCTTT.

This clone was counted a few times. V and J are TRBV7-4 and TRBJ2-7, with no clear D. Trimming removed 1 base from V and 3 bases from J, with 10 bases in between. Germline values: CDR1 SGHVT, CDR2 SQSDAQ. The CDR3 totals 14 residues. CDR3 amino acids: CASSLGGKDYEQYF. The CDR3 DNA reads TGTGCCAGCAGCTTAGGCGGTAAGGACTACGAGCAGTACTTC.

This clone has just a few counts. The V and J genes are TRBV11-3 and TRBJ1-1; D gene unclear. This CDR3 has 14 amino acids. Looked up from germline, CDR1 is SGHNT and CDR2 is YENEEA. The V gene lost 7 bases and the J gene lost 2 bases, with 14 bases spanning the gap. The CDR3 here is CASKVSIGNTEAFF. DNA for the CDR3: TGTGCCAGCAAAGTGAGTATCGGAAACACTGAAGCTTTCTTT. The full variable domain, its missing parts supplied by reference TRBV11-3 and TRBJ1-1, is EAGVVQSPRYKIIEKKQPVAFWCNPISGHNTLYWYLQNLGQGPELLIRYENEEAVDDSQLPKDRFSAERLKGVDSTLKIQPAELGDSAVYLCASKVSIGNTEAFFGQGTRLTVV.

This clone turned up a few times. V is TRBV11-3 and J is TRBJ2-7; 9 bases match TRBD1. J was trimmed by 7 bases and V by 4 bases; bases with no gene match: 8. The CDR3 contains 14 residues. Germline V gene data show CDR1 as SGHNT and CDR2 as YENEEA. Written as DNA, the CDR3 is TGTGCCAGCAGCTCGAGACAGGGGGATGGTGAGCAGTACTTC. Its translation is CASSSRQGDGEQYF.

The chain couples TRBV6-8 to TRBJ2-5, with D perhaps TRBD2 (6 bases). The ends were cut back, 10 bases at V and 1 base at J, with 19 bases in the middle. The germline V gene encodes CDR1 MNHGY and CDR2 SAAAGT. The CDR3 is 15 amino acids. The CDR3 sequence is CAINADSGGQETQYF. The CDR3 bases are TGTGCCATCAATGCCGATAGCGGTGGCCAAGAGACCCAGTACTTC.

This clone is deemed medium-sized. The CDR3 spells CASVWDAYSNQPQHF. The CDR3 DNA is TGTGCCTCAGTCTGGGACGCTTATAGCAATCAGCCCCAGCATTTT. The rearrangement links TRBV19 to TRBJ1-5, with a weak D call TRBD1 (5 bases). Deletions cut 11 bases from V and 0 bases from J, with 17 bases between. The germline gives CDR1 LNHDA, CDR2 SQIVND (reference sequence). CDR3 length equals 15 residues.

This clone was counted between two and nine times. The rearrangement uses TRBV30 and TRBJ1-4, with D perhaps matching TRBD1 (5 bases). Germline V CDR1 and CDR2: GTSNPN, SVGIG (reference sequence). This CDR3 region has 12 residues. Trimming removed 2 bases from V and 8 bases from J, with 9 bases in between. The CDR3 here is CAWSSGVEKLFF. The DNA for the CDR3 is TGTGCCTGGAGTTCGGGGGTCGAAAAACTGTTTTTT.

The chain links TRBV6-8 to TRBJ1-1; maybe TRBD1 (6 bases). CDR3 length: 13 residues. Germline loops: CDR1 MNHGY, CDR2 SAAAGT. The germline V and J ends were trimmed by 8 bases and 11 bases, with 21 bases remaining between them. The CDR3: CASFGFGGAWAFF. CDR3 DNA: TGTGCCAGCTTTGGGTTTGGGGGGGCATGGGCTTTCTTT.

The V and J genes are TRBV18 and TRBJ1-2; TRBD1 might be the D (6 bases). CDR3 length: 15 amino acids. Germline V gives CDR1 KGHSH, CDR2 LQKENI. V was cut by 3 bases and J by 2 bases, with 13 bases left in between. The CDR3 sequence is CASSPEKGGNYGYTF. Written as DNA, the CDR3 is TGTGCCAGCTCACCCGAAAAGGGGGGGAACTATGGCTACACCTTC.

The V and J genes are TRBV6-8 and TRBJ2-1; 7 bases are a match to TRBD2. This CDR3 is built from 17 residues. Trimming took 5 bases from V and 0 from J; bases not matched to a gene: 10. Germline CDR1 and CDR2: MNHGY and SAAAGT. The CDR3 nucleotides are TGTGCCAGCAGTGGCCTAGCGGATCTGAGCTCCTACAATGAGCAGTTCTTC. As protein: CASSGLADLSSYNEQFF.

The chain combines TRBV11-3 with TRBJ2-3, with 13 bases aligning to TRBD2. The V gene's germline CDR1 is SGHNT and CDR2 YENEEA. CDR3 length: 16 amino acids. V was clipped by 4 bases and J by 4 bases; unmatched bases: 5. This chain's CDR3 is CASSSILAGGADTQYF. The CDR3 nucleotides read TGTGCCAGCAGCTCGATACTAGCGGGAGGGGCAGATACGCAGTATTTT.

The chain couples TRBV30 to TRBJ1-6; tentatively, D is TRBD1 (5 bases). The ends were cut back, 8 bases at V and 6 bases at J, with 14 bases in the middle. The CDR3 contains 13 residues. CDR1 and CDR2 (germline): GTSNPN, SVGIG (reference sequence). The CDR3 is CAGQSDSNSPLHF. The CDR3 bases are TGTGCCGGACAATCCGACAGTAATTCACCCCTCCACTTT.

This clone rates as medium-sized. The rearrangement joins TRBV9 to TRBJ1-1; 9 nucleotides line up with TRBD1. The CDR3 sequence is 13 residues long. The germline CDR1 and CDR2 sequences are SGDLS and YYNGEE. Trimming cost V 3 bases and J 4 bases; bases outside gene matches: 1. The CDR3 bases are TGTGCCAGCAGCGAGGGACAGGGCACTGAAGCTTTCTTT. Residues: CASSEGQGTEAFF.

This clone is labeled medium-sized (0.01 to 0.1%). This chain uses TRBV11-3 with TRBJ1-2; no clear D. The germline CDR1 and CDR2 sequences are SGHNT and YENEEA. The CDR3 runs to 15 residues. The V and J ends lost 0 bases and 4 bases respectively, with 12 bases between them. The CDR3 here is CASSLEGRNRYGYTF. The CDR3 DNA follows: TGTGCCAGCAGCTTAGAGGGAAGGAACCGCTATGGCTACACCTTC.

J is TRBJ2-1 and V is TRBV11-3; 15 positions agree with TRBD2. The V gene end was trimmed by 5 bases and the J gene end by 6 bases; junction bases not matched to a gene: 2. This CDR3 is 15 amino acids long. Germline-derived CDR1 and CDR2 are SGHNT and YENEEA. In DNA, the CDR3 is TGTGCCAGCAGCGGACTAGCGGGAGGGCTCAATGAGCAGTTCTTC. It yields the protein CASSGLAGGLNEQFF.

In its sample, this clone was seen once. The chain has TRBV30 and TRBJ1-5; D gene ambiguous. CDR1 is GTSNPN, CDR2 SVGIG, per germline (reference sequence). The V end was cut by 4 bases, the J end by 0 bases, with 7 bases between. This CDR3 is built from 13 residues. The CDR3 region is CAWTRDSNQPQHF. CDR3 in DNA: TGTGCCTGGACCCGGGATAGCAATCAGCCCCAGCATTTT.

This chain links TRBV6-7 with TRBJ1-3, with D possibly TRBD1 on 6 matching bases. Being an ORF, TRBV6-7 has a function that is uncertain. This CDR3 is 11 amino acids long. Trimming took off 10 bases at V and 4 bases at J, with 8 bases between the two ends. CDR3 nucleotides: TGTGCCACCGGACAGGGAAACACCATATATTTT. Translating it yields CATGQGNTIYF.

The rearrangement uses TRBV5-1 and TRBJ2-7; D possibly corresponds to TRBD2 (6 bases). The germline V gene has CDR1 SGHRS and CDR2 YFSETQ. V dropped 1 base and J dropped 7 bases, with 27 bases sitting between them. The CDR3 is 18 residues long. CDR3 sequence (DNA): TGCGCCAGCAGCTTGTTCGGGGGAACAGCGACCTTACCTCAGGAGCAGTACTTC. It yields the protein CASSLFGGTATLPQEQYF.

This clone is medium-sized (0.01 to 0.1%) within its sample. This chain links TRBV11-3 with TRBJ1-5, with 7 positions matching TRBD1. Trimming at V came to 6 bases and at J to 4 bases, leaving 9 bases not matched to a gene. Germline V gives CDR1 SGHNT, CDR2 YENEEA. The CDR3 loop spans 15 amino acids. This CDR3 reads CASSMDRLGNQPQHF. Here the CDR3 DNA reads TGTGCCAGCAGTATGGACAGGTTGGGGAATCAGCCCCAGCATTTT.

In this sample, this clone turned up a few times. CDR3 sequence: CASSPGRGSTEAFF. CDR3 DNA sequence: TGTGCCAGCAGCCCGGGGCGGGGAAGCACTGAAGCTTTCTTT. The chain has TRBV7-5 and TRBJ1-1. TRBV7-5 constitutes a pseudogene. The length of the CDR3 is 14 residues.

By share, this clone ranks as medium-sized. V gene TRBV6-8 combines with J gene TRBJ1-2, with D hard to call. Germline V gene sequence: CDR1 MNHGY, CDR2 SAAAGT. The CDR3 loop spans 12 amino acids. Trimming pared 8 bases from V and 0 bases from J, leaving 7 bases between. CDR3 DNA: TGTGCCAGCGGCCGGACTAACTATGGCTACACCTTC. This gives the protein CASGRTNYGYTF.